This T cell receptor (beta chain) originates from a study of T cells in Graves' hyperthyroidism and ophthalmopathy (dated by TCRdb to between 2017 and 2020). About the full investigation: To identify TCR V-J signatures that set the groups apart, the researchers used a discovery cohort of approximately 98 patients, made up of approximately 43 with Graves' ophthalmopathy and 55 to 65 with stable Graves' hyperthyroidism. Prospective prediction of ophthalmopathy was tested in an independent validation cohort consisting of fewer than 20 hyperthyroidism patients and around 17 patients who later progressed to ophthalmopathy. The approximately 98 discovery patients were randomly divided into training and test sets at a 7:3 ratio. In roughly six Graves' hyperthyroidism patients, the study also compared T-cell repertoires from thyroid tissue with T-cell repertoires from blood. After blood sampling, hyperthyroidism patients were treated with methimazole at a starting dose of 30 mg daily, and ophthalmopathy patients were treated with high-dose intravenous methylprednisolone. According to the paper, TCR Vbeta CDR3 sequencing was carried out on 135 peripheral blood samples, which came from fewer than 50 ophthalmopathy, around 74 hyperthyroidism and about 17 progressor patients. Results and caveats for the whole study, not just this receptor: Most expanded thyroid clonotypes (frequency above 0.001) were also detected in blood, a finding suggesting that blood repertoires may reflect thyroid immune responses. During validation, the model predicted progression to ophthalmopathy a median of roughly 7.1 months ahead of onset, with approximately 71% sensitivity and around 73% specificity. No statistical method was used to fix the sample size in advance, and group allocation was not hidden from the investigators. A 13 V-J signature model separated ophthalmopathy from stable hyperthyroidism, with about 90% sensitivity and 81.08% specificity in cross-validation and 80%/75% in testing.

Trimming costs V 1 base and J 5 bases, and their ends lie 11 bases apart. The cysteine opens and the phenylalanine closes a CDR3 of 14 amino acids. Only CDR3 DNA is held: 42 bases, read in frame from base 1. Based on the germline V gene (reference sequence), the CDR1 and CDR2 sequences are SEHNR and FQNEAQ. Stable Graves' hyperthyroidism was defined as no progression to ophthalmopathy during 18 months of follow-up. Hyperthyroidism patients were aged 18 to 65 years and newly diagnosed, with disease duration of less than 2 months. Any patient with an uncontrolled infection, another autoimmune disease, pregnancy or lactation was excluded. Diagnoses were established on the basis of clinical symptoms, serum thyroxine and TRAb, thyroid ultrasound, and orbital computed tomography. Total RNA was extracted with Trizol reagent, and quality was checked on an Agilent 2100 Bioanalyzer. This clonotype was observed many times. Its antigen target is currently unknown. No much larger clone exists at a distance of one base, and base qualities are not known.

TCR beta CDR3 regions were amplified from RNA transcripts. For the first round of RT-PCR on the TCR CDR3, the HTBI primer set was used together with the Qiagen OneStep RT-PCR kit. Libraries were constructed in a second round of multiplex PCR, after which size selection and purification were performed. The libraries were sequenced on an Illumina HiSeq2000 using paired-end 100 bp reads. Turning to the authors' computational methods: Raw data were processed with SOAPnuke, discarding reads with adapters, uncalled bases, mean Phred below 15, or no exact constant-primer or identifier match. High-quality paired reads were merged with COPE v1.2.5, and unique nucleotide sequences were defined as clonotypes. Clonotypes were aligned to IMGT TRBV, TRBD and TRBJ reference segments using MiTCR v1.1. Only V-J combinations with frequency above 0.0001, covering 99.2% of repertoires, were analysed. The TCS score was defined as F50 (clonal expansion) divided by E x V (chaos), with BLOSUM62-based TCRdist calculated between CDR3 peptides within each V-J. Welch's t-statistics and random forest reduced around 520 V-J features to roughly 13, which were used in a naive Bayes classifier (R e1071). The public reads were reprocessed in TCRdb via fastp at Q25 and MiXCR, keeping in-frame beta chains. Rows with one shared CDR3 protein collapse into an entry with the most common genes and DNA. The V and J calls were determined by TCRdb, not by the authors. Present in this sample are just over 550,000 distinct CDR3 sequences, around 42% of which were seen just once. Jointly, the top ten make up roughly 8.2% of the sample.

The TCR was taken from a young woman with Graves' hyperthyroidism. Donor details come from another sample of the same person, matched by shared clones. Sequencing was performed on peripheral blood or thyroid tissue (not recorded which). This chain joins TRBV7-9 to TRBJ1-1; TRBD1 is possibly the D segment (5 matching bases). The DNA sequence is TGTGCCAGCAGCTTAGAACCGGGACCAACTGAAGCTTTCTTT. The translation is CASSLEPGPTEAFF.